A selection of T cell receptor beta chains follows, all from one sample in a study of cytomegalovirus exposure and HLA in healthy donors. Repertoires were generated with immunoSEQ multiplex PCR, while TCRdb's copy carries only in-frame clones and drops some. Of roughly 130,000 clones listed, around 8.5% are singletons. Input material: PBMCs. Source of these receptors: a man aged 35-49 years in good health and CMV-seronegative. The CDR3 runs from the conserved cysteine through the conserved F or W. D genes are given only for firm matches. Size tells how often a clone was seen (once, few, many) or the class of an expanded clone, and some rows leave it out.

clone size: few; D gene: TRBD1; J gene: TRBJ2-3; V gene: TRBV7-2; CDR3 DNA: TGTGCCAGCAGCTTAGGGGGGTGGGACAGAAGCCGCACAGATACGCAGTATTTT; CDR3 protein: CASSLGGWDRSRTDTQYF
clone size: NA; D gene: TRBD1; J gene: TRBJ1-5; V gene: TRBV7-2; CDR3 DNA: TGTGCCAGCAGCGCCCGACAGGGTGGCTTTCAGCCCCAGCATTTT; CDR3 protein: CASSARQGGFQPQHF
clone size: few; D gene: NA; J gene: TRBJ2-3; V gene: TRBV27; CDR3 DNA: TGTGCCAGCAGTTTCAAGAGAGGCGTTACAGATACGCAGTATTTT; CDR3 protein: CASSFKRGVTDTQYF
clone size: NA; D gene: NA; J gene: TRBJ2-5; V gene: TRBV23-1; CDR3 DNA: TGCGCCAGCAGTCTTCACGACAGTTTCCAAGAGACCCAGTACTTC; CDR3 protein: CASSLHDSFQETQYF
clone size: few; D gene: TRBD2; J gene: TRBJ2-1; V gene: TRBV5-1; CDR3 DNA: TGCGCCAGCAGCTTGGGAGTAGCGGGAGGGGTCAATGAGCAGTTCTTC; CDR3 protein: CASSLGVAGGVNEQFF
clone size: few; D gene: TRBD2; J gene: TRBJ2-7; V gene: TRBV6-5; CDR3 DNA: TGTGCCAGCACCCCTGGGGGGACTAGCGGCTACGAGCAGTACTTC; CDR3 protein: CASTPGGTSGYEQYF
clone size: few; D gene: NA; J gene: TRBJ2-7; V gene: TRBV4-1; CDR3 DNA: TGCGCCAGCAGCCGTTCTTTAAGACAGGAGCAGTACTTC; CDR3 protein: CASSRSLRQEQYF
clone size: NA; D gene: TRBD2; J gene: TRBJ2-3; V gene: TRBV4-2; CDR3 DNA: TGTGCCAGCAGCCAAGAAACCCATGCTAGCGGGGGGACTAGCACAGATACGCAGTATTTT; CDR3 protein: CASSQETHASGGTSTDTQYF
clone size: NA; D gene: TRBD2; J gene: TRBJ2-3; V gene: TRBV2; CDR3 DNA: TGTGCCAGCACAAGGCTAGCGGGGGGAGCAGATACGCAGTATTTT; CDR3 protein: CASTRLAGGADTQYF
clone size: NA; D gene: TRBD2; J gene: TRBJ2-1; V gene: TRBV5-1; CDR3 DNA: TGCGCCAGCAAGGGACTAGCGGGGGGTAGCTCCTACAATGAGCAGTTCTTC; CDR3 protein: CASKGLAGGSSYNEQFF
clone size: few; D gene: NA; J gene: TRBJ1-2; V gene: TRBV30; CDR3 DNA: TGTGCCTGGACCGCCGGGACAAGTAACTATGGCTACACCTTC; CDR3 protein: CAWTAGTSNYGYTF
clone size: few; D gene: TRBD1; J gene: TRBJ2-5; V gene: TRBV5-6; CDR3 DNA: TGTGCCAGCAGTCCCTCACAGGGGTGGGAGACCCAGTACTTC; CDR3 protein: CASSPSQGWETQYF
clone size: NA; D gene: NA; J gene: TRBJ2-3; V gene: TRBV6-4; CDR3 DNA: TGTGCCAGCAGTGAGGTAGGCGGGAGCACAGATACGCAGTATTTT; CDR3 protein: CASSEVGGSTDTQYF
clone size: few; D gene: TRBD2; J gene: TRBJ2-7; V gene: TRBV10-3; CDR3 DNA: TGTGCCATCAGTGAAACTAGCGGGGGGGAGTTGTACTTC; CDR3 protein: CAISETSGGELYF
clone size: few; D gene: TRBD2; J gene: TRBJ2-7; V gene: TRBV5-1; CDR3 DNA: TGCGCCAGCAGCCCGCAAACTAGCGGGGGCTCCTACGAGCAGTACTTC; CDR3 protein: CASSPQTSGGSYEQYF
clone size: NA; D gene: NA; J gene: TRBJ1-5; V gene: TRBV19; CDR3 DNA: TGTGCCAGTAGTGACGGACAGCGAAGCAATCAGCCCCAGCATTTT; CDR3 protein: CASSDGQRSNQPQHF
clone size: NA; D gene: TRBD2; J gene: TRBJ2-1; V gene: TRBV6-6; CDR3 DNA: TGTGCCAGCAGTTACAACCTAGCGGGGGGGCTTGGGGAGCAGTTCTTC; CDR3 protein: CASSYNLAGGLGEQFF
clone size: NA; D gene: NA; J gene: TRBJ2-3; V gene: TRBV4-3; CDR3 DNA: TGCGCCAGCAGCCCAGCGGGTGCAATCACAGATACGCAGTATTTT; CDR3 protein: CASSPAGAITDTQYF
clone size: NA; D gene: NA; J gene: TRBJ1-2; V gene: TRBV15; CDR3 DNA: TGTGCCACCAGCGGATTACAGGGTTCCGGTGGAGGCTACACCTTC; CDR3 protein: CATSGLQGSGGGYTF
clone size: few; D gene: NA; J gene: TRBJ1-3; V gene: TRBV5-6; CDR3 DNA: TGTGCCAGCAGCTTGGCCAACTCTGGAAACACCATATATTTT; CDR3 protein: CASSLANSGNTIYF
clone size: NA; D gene: NA; J gene: TRBJ2-2; V gene: TRBV30; CDR3 DNA: TGTGCCTGGAGTGTACTGCAACAGGGTAGCGGGGAGCTGTTTTTT; CDR3 protein: CAWSVLQQGSGELFF
clone size: NA; D gene: NA; J gene: TRBJ1-5; V gene: TRBV6-1; CDR3 DNA: TGTGCCAGCAGTGAATATTATCTGAGCAATCAGCCCCAGCATTTT; CDR3 protein: CASSEYYLSNQPQHF
clone size: few; D gene: NA; J gene: TRBJ2-3; V gene: TRBV4-3; CDR3 DNA: TGCGCCAGCAGCCAAGGGTCTCTGCGATGGACAGATACGCAGTATTTT; CDR3 protein: CASSQGSLRWTDTQYF
clone size: few; D gene: NA; J gene: TRBJ1-5; V gene: TRBV6-1; CDR3 DNA: TGTGCCAGCAGGGGGGGAACCGTCGCAGCCCAGCATTTT; CDR3 protein: CASRGGTVAAQHF